Detailed here is one TCR beta chain. The V end lost 0 bases, the J end lost 4 bases, and 15 bases lay between the germline ends. The length of the CDR3 is 16 residues. CDR1 and CDR2 (germline): MNHEY, SVGAGI. The record originates from a study of T cell responses to AZD1222 COVID-19 vaccine. Sequenced by immunoSEQ multiplex PCR; TCRdb stores in-frame clones only, minus some. In the table there are 140,000 to 150,000 clones, 85% to 95% of which are singletons. This TCR was recovered from an adult in good health. The J gene is TRBJ1-1, the V gene TRBV6-5; D is unclear. Sequenced material: peripheral blood, taken on day 0 of AZD1222 vaccination. The CDR3 nucleotides read TGTGCCAGCAGTTACTCAGGTGCAGCCGCTCTCACTGAAGCTTTCTTT. Translated, it gives CASSYSGAAALTEAFF.